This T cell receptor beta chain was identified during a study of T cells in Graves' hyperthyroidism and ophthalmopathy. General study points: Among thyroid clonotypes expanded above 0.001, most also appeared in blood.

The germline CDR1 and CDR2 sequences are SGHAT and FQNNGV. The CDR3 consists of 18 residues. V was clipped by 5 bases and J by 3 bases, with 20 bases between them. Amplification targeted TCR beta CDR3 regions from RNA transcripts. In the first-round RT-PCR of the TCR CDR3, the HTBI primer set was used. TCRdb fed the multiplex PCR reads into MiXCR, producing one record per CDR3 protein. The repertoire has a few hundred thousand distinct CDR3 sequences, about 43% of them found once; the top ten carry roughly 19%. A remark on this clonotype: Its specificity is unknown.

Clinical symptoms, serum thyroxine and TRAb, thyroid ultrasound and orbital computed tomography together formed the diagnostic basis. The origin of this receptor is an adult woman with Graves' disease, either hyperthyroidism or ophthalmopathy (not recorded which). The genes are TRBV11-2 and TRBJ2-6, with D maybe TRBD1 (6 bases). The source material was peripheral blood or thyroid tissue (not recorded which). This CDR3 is CASSQQTGHPLGANVLTF. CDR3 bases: TGTGCCAGCAGCCAGCAAACGGGACATCCCCTTGGGGCCAACGTCCTGACTTTC.